The clone carrying this T cell receptor (beta chain) has more than one count but fewer than ten. The CDR3 sequence is 11 residues long. V was shortened by 6 bases and J by 4 bases, with 6 bases between the two germline ends. From germline, CDR1 is WSHSY and CDR2 SAAADI. This specimen belongs to a study of OX40 agonist ivuxolimab in advanced cancers. Background on the study: Given to patients was ivuxolimab, an agonistic anti-OX40 (CD134) antibody. Recorded diagnoses for dose-escalation patients were hepatocellular carcinoma, melanoma, renal cell or head and neck cancer.

Only in-frame clones appear in the TCRdb table, and some are missing; sequencing was by immunoSEQ multiplex PCR. In the table there are about 62,000 clones, more than 65% of which are singletons. Baseline, cycle 4 day 1, and cycle 7 day 1 were the blood sampling points. The clonotype comes from an adult with an advanced solid tumor such as melanoma, head and neck, liver or kidney cancer. The sequencing used CD4+ or CD8+ T cells sorted from blood, collected in a trial of the OX40 agonist ivuxolimab. The rearrangement uses TRBV10-2 and TRBJ2-5, with D hard to call. The CDR3 loop is CASRDRETQYF. The DNA for the CDR3 is TGCGCCAGCAGGGATCGAGAGACCCAGTACTTC.